This TCR beta chain is from a study of CD8+ T cells in alopecia areata. Once RNA had been extracted, it was reverse transcribed into cDNA to act as the sequencing template. Assay used: immunoSEQ multiplex PCR; TCRdb lists only in-frame clones, some missing. The sample gives over 150,000 clones, about 61% of which show up once; around 5% is in the top ten. The researchers isolated CD4+ and CD8+ T cells from PBMCs by sorting. Germline V gene data show CDR1 as MNHEY and CDR2 as SMNVEV (reference sequence). V was clipped by 6 bases and J by 3 bases; unmatched bases: 6. The CDR3 runs 14 residues. Regarding this clone: Other DNA sequences in the same sample also yield this CDR3.

The sample consisted of CD8+ T cells sorted from blood. The receptor's source is a human donor in good health. V usage is TRBV27 and J usage is TRBJ2-7; TRBD1 matches 9 bases. CDR3 sequence (DNA): TGTGCCAGCAGCACCGGGACAGGGAACTACGAGCAGTACTTC. Protein: CASSTGTGNYEQYF.